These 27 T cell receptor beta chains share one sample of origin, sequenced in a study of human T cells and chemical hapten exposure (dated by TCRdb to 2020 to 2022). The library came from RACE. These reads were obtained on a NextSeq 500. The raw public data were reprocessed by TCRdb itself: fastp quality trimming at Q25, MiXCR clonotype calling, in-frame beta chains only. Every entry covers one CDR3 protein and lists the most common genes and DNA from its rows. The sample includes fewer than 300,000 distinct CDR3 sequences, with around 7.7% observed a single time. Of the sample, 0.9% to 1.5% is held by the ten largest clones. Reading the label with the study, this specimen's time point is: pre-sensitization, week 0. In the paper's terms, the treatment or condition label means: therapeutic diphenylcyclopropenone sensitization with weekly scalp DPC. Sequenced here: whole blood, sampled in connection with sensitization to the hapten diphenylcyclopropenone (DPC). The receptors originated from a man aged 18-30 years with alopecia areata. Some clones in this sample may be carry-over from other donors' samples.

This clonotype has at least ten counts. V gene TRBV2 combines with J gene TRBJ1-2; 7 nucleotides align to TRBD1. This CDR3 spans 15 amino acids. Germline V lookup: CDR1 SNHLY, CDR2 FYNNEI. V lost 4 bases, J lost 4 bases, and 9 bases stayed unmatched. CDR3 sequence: CASSGTRGEFYGYTF. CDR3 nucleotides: TGTGCCAGCAGTGGCACCAGGGGGGAGTTCTATGGCTACACCTTC.

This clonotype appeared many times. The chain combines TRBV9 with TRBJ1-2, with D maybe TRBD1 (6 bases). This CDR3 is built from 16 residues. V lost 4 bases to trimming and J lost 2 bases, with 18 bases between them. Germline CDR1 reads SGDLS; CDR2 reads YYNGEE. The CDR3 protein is CASSPHQTQGNYGYTF. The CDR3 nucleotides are TGTGCCAGCAGCCCCCACCAGACACAGGGCAACTATGGCTACACCTTC.

CDR3 loop: CASSFVQNSPLHF. CDR3 DNA sequence: TGTGCCAGCAGTTTTGTACAGAATTCACCCCTCCACTTT. J is TRBJ1-6 and V is TRBV27; D is unresolved. Per the germline V gene, CDR1 is MNHEY and CDR2 is SMNVEV (reference sequence). This CDR3 region has 13 residues. V lost 3 bases to trimming and J lost 7 bases, with 7 bases between them.

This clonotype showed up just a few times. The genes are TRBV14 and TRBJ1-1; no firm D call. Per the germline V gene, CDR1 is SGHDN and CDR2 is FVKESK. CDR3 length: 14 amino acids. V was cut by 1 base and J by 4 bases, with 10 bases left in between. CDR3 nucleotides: TGTGCCAGCAGCCAAGGAAGGGTGGGCACTGAAGCTTTCTTT. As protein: CASSQGRVGTEAFF.

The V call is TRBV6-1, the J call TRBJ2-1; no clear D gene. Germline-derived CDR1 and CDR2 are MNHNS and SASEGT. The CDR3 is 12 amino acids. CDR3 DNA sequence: TGTGCTACCGGGCCCTACTACAATGAGCAGTTCTTC. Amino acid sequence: CATGPYYNEQFF.

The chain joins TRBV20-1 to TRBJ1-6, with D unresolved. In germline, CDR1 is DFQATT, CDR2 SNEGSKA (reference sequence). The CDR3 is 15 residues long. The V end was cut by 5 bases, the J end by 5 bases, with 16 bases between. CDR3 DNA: TGCAGTGCTCTAGACCCCGGGCAGGATAATTCACCCCTCCACTTT. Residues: CSALDPGQDNSPLHF.

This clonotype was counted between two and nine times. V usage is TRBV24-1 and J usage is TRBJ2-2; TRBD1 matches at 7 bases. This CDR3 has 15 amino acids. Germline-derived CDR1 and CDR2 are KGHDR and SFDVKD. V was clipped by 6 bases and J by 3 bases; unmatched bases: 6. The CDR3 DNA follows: TGTGCCACCAGTTACGGACAGGTGGACACCGGGGAGCTGTTTTTT. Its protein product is CATSYGQVDTGELFF.

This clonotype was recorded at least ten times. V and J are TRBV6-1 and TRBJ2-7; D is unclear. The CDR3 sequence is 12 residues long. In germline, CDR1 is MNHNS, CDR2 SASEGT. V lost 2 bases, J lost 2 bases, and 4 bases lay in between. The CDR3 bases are TGTGCCAGCAGTGAATGGACCTACGAGCAGTACTTC. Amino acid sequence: CASSEWTYEQYF.

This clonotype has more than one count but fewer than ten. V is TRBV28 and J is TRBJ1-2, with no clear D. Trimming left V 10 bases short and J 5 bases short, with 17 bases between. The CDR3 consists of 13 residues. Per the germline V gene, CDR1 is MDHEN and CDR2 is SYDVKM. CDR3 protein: CATLYAGFYGYTF. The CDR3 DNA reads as TGTGCCACCTTATACGCCGGATTTTATGGCTACACCTTC.

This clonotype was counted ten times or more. The CDR3 DNA is TGTGCCAGCAGGCTCCGGGACAGATCCTACAATGAGCAGTTCTTC. Translated, it gives CASRLRDRSYNEQFF. V usage is TRBV12-3 or TRBV12-4 and J usage is TRBJ2-1; 7 bases match TRBD1. The CDR3 has 15 residues. V gave up 6 bases and J gave up 1 base; unmatched junction bases: 6.

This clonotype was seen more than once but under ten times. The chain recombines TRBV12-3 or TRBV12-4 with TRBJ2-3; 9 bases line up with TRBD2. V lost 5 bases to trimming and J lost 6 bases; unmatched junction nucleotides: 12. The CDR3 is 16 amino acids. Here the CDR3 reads CASSNTQLAGDDTQYF. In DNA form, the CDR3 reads TGTGCCAGCAGTAACACCCAATTAGCGGGGGATGATACGCAGTATTTT.

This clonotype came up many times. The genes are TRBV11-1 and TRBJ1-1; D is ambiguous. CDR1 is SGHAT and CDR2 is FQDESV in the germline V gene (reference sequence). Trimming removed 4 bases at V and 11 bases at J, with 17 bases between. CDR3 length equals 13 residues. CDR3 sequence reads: CASSSGLKSGAFF. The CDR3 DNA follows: TGTGCCAGCAGCTCCGGACTGAAGAGTGGGGCTTTCTTT.

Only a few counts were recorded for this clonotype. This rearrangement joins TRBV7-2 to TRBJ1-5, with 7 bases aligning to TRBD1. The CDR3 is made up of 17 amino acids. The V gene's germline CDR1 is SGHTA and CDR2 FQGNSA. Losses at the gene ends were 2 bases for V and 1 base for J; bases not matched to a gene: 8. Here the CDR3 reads CASSLRAGGISNQPQHF. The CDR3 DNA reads TGTGCCAGCAGCTTACGGGCAGGGGGTATCAGCAATCAGCCCCAGCATTTT. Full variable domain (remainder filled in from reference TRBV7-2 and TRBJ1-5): GAGVSQSPSNKVTEKGKDVELRCDPISGHTALYWYRQSLGQGLEFLIYFQGNSAPDKSGLPSDRFSAERTGGSVSTLTIQRTQQEDSAVYLCASSLRAGGISNQPQHFGDGTRLSIL.

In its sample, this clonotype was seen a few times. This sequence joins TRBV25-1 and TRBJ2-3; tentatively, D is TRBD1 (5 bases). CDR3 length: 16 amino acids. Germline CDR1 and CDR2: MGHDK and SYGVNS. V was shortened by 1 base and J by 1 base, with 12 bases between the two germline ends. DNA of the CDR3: TGTGCCAGCAGTGAATTGGCGGCGACAGGCACAGATACGCAGTATTTT. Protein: CASSELAATGTDTQYF.

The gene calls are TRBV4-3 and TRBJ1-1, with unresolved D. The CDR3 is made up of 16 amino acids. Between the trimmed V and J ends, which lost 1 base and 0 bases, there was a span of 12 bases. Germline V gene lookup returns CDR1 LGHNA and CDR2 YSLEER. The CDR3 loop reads CASSQVPRPLNTEAFF. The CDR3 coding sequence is TGCGCCAGCAGCCAAGTACCGCGACCGTTGAACACTGAAGCTTTCTTT.

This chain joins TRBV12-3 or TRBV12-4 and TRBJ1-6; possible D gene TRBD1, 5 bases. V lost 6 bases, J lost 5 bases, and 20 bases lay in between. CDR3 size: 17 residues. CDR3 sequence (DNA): TGTGCCAGCAGAAATACGGGACGGGTGTTTAATAATTCACCCCTCCACTTT. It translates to CASRNTGRVFNNSPLHF.

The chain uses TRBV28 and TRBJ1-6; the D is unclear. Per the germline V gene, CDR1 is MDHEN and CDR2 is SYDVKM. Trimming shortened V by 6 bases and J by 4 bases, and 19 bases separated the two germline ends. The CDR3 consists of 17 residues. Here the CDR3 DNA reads TGTGCCAGCAGGACTCTCGGTCTCGACGGGTATAATTCACCCCTCCACTTT. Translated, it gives CASRTLGLDGYNSPLHF.

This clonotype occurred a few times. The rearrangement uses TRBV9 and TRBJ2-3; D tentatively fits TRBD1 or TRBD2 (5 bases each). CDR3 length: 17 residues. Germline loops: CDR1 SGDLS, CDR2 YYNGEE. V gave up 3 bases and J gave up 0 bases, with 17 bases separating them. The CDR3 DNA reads TGTGCCAGCAGCGGGTTAGGACCGGGACGGAGCACAGATACGCAGTATTTT. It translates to CASSGLGPGRSTDTQYF.

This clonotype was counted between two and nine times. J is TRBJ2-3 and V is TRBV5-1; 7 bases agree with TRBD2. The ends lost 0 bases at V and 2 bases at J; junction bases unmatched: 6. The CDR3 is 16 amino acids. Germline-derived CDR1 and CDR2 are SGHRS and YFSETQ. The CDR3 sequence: CASSLEGRGTTDTQYF. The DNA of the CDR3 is TGCGCCAGCAGCTTGGAAGGGCGGGGGACCACAGATACGCAGTATTTT.

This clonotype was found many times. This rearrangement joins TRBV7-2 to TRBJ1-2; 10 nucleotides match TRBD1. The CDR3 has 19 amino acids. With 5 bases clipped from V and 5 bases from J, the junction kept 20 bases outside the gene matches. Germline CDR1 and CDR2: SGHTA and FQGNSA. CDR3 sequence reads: CASSPHRRQGALGKYGYTF. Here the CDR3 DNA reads TGTGCCAGCAGCCCCCACCGTAGACAGGGGGCGCTGGGCAAATATGGCTACACCTTC.

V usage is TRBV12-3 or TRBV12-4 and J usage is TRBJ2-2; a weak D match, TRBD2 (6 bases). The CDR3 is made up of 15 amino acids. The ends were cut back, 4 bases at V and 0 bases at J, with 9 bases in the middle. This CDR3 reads CASSYGGSNTGELFF. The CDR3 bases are TGTGCCAGCAGTTATGGGGGGTCGAACACCGGGGAGCTGTTTTTT.

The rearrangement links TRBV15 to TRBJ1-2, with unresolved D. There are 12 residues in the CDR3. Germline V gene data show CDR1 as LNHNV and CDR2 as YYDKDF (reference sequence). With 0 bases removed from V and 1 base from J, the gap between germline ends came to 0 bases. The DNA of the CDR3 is TGTGCCACCAGCAGAGATAACTATGGCTACACCTTC. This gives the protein CATSRDNYGYTF.

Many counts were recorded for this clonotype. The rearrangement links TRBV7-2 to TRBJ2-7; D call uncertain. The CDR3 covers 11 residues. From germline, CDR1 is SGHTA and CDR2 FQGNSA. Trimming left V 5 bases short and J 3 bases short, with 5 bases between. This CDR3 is CASSPYYEQYF. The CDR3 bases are TGTGCCAGCAGCCCGTACTACGAGCAGTACTTC.

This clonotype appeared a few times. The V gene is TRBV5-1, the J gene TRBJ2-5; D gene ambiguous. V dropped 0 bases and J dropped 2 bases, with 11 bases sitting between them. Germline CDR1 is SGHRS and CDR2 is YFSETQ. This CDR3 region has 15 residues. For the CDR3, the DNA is TGCGCCAGCAGCTTGGATTTTAGGGTACAAGAGACCCAGTACTTC. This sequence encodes CASSLDFRVQETQYF.

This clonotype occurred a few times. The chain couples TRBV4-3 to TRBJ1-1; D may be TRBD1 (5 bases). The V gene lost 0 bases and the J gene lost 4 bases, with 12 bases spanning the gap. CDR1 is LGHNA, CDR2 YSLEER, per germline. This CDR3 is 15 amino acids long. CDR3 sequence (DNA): TGCGCCAGCAGCCAAGACTCCGCCGGGGCCACTGAAGCTTTCTTT. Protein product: CASSQDSAGATEAFF.

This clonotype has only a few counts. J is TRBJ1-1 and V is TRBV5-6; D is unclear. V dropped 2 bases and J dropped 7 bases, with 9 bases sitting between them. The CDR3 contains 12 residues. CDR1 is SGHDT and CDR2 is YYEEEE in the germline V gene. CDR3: CASSFLGYEAFF. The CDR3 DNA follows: TGTGCCAGCAGCTTCCTCGGTTATGAAGCTTTCTTT.

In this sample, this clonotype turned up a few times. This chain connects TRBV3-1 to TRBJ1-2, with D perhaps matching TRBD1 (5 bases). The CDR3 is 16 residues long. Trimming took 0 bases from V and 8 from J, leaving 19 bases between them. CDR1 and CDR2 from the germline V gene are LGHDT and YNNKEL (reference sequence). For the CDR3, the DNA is TGTGCCAGCAGCCAAGACAGGGTGACGGCAGCTAAAGGCTACACCTTC. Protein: CASSQDRVTAAKGYTF.